The clone carrying this T cell receptor beta chain was counted between two and nine times. Its antigen is currently unknown. The sample is drawn from a study of beta chain features in type 1 diabetes. The study, taken as a whole, reports: Type 1 diabetes patients showed fewer insertions and more deletions at VDJ junctions. Patients and controls would share equally any PCR tilt toward shorter templates.

The CDR3 is 16 amino acids. Trimming took 4 bases from V and 9 from J; bases not matched to a gene: 12. Per germline, CDR1 GTSNPN and CDR2 SVGIG (reference sequence). As every portion of the isolated RNA was reverse transcribed, the sequencing read expressed TCRB transcripts. The method was immunoSEQ multiplex PCR; TCRdb's version includes in-frame clones alone and lacks a portion of them. The table shows tens of thousands of clones, with roughly 34% occurring only once. This chain links TRBV30 with TRBJ2-5; 15 bases map to TRBD2. The receptor was derived from a woman aged 18-35 years in good health. The sample taken for sequencing was stem cell memory CD4+ T cells from blood. CDR3 sequence: CAWMPRGTSGGRAQYF. CDR3 nucleotide sequence: TGTGCCTGGATGCCGCGAGGGACTAGCGGGGGGAGGGCCCAGTACTTC.